One sample yielded the 19 T cell receptor beta chains listed below, sequenced in a study of T cell repertoires in cytomegalovirus infection. Using its own MiXCR run on the reads, TCRdb lists one record per CDR3 protein. The profile shows about 310,000 distinct CDR3 sequences, 17% of them singletons. The sequenced sample was PBMCs. The receptors come from a human donor in good health (CMV status not recorded). Some clones in this sample may be carry-over from other donors' samples.

The genes are TRBV2 and TRBJ1-5; D is perhaps TRBD1 (5 bases). The V gene lost 7 bases and the J gene lost 6 bases, with 16 bases spanning the gap. Germline V lookup: CDR1 SNHLY, CDR2 FYNNEI. This CDR3 spans 14 amino acids. The chain's CDR3 is CASMEGQLAQPQHF. The CDR3 nucleotides read TGTGCCAGCATGGAGGGGCAGCTGGCTCAGCCCCAGCATTTT.

The gene calls are TRBV7-4 and TRBJ1-6; 8 bases match TRBD1. The CDR3 has 15 amino acids. V was clipped by 5 bases and J by 7 bases; unmatched bases: 7. Germline CDR1 reads SGHVT; CDR2 reads SQSDAQ. In DNA form, the CDR3 reads TGTGCCAGCAGCGTTCGACAGGGGCCAAATTCACCCCTCCACTTT. Encoded protein: CASSVRQGPNSPLHF. The variable domain in full, with the rest retrieved from reference TRBV7-4 and TRBJ1-6, is GAGVSQSPRYKVAKRGRDVALRCDSISGHVTLYWYRQTLGQGSEVLTYSQSDAQRDKSGRPSGRFSAERPERSVSTLKIQRTEQGDSAVYLCASSVRQGPNSPLHFGNGTRLTVT.

J is TRBJ2-5 and V is TRBV7-2; D gene ambiguous. Germline CDR1 SGHTA, CDR2 FQGNSA. V gave up 5 bases and J gave up 5 bases, with 9 bases separating them. The CDR3 is made up of 12 amino acids. CDR3 sequence: CASSTYLETQYF. The CDR3 DNA sequence: TGTGCCAGCAGCACCTACTTGGAGACCCAGTACTTC.

This clonotype was recorded at least ten times. The chain couples TRBV7-2 to TRBJ1-5, with 7 nucleotides matching TRBD1. V gave up 4 bases and J gave up 11 bases; unmatched junction bases: 20. Germline values: CDR1 SGHTA, CDR2 FQGNSA. CDR3 length equals 17 residues. CDR3 protein: CASSYLTGELDSVTQHF. The CDR3 DNA sequence: TGTGCCAGCAGCTACCTTACAGGGGAGCTGGATTCGGTGACCCAGCATTTT.

This clonotype was seen a single time. The J gene is TRBJ2-6, the V gene TRBV20-1, with unresolved D. CDR3 length: 14 residues. V was clipped by 3 bases and J by 2 bases, with 8 bases between them. Germline V CDR1 and CDR2: DFQATT, SNEGSKA (reference sequence). CDR3 coding DNA: TGCAGTGCTAGGGGCCCCCCTGGGGCCAACGTCCTGACTTTC. Residues: CSARGPPGANVLTF.

V and J are TRBV10-3 and TRBJ2-5, with a possible D match to TRBD1 (7 bases). This CDR3 is built from 13 residues. The germline V gene encodes CDR1 ENHRY and CDR2 SYGVKD. V lost 10 bases and J 4 bases, leaving 16 bases between the germline ends. Here the CDR3 reads CATSRQGGETQYF. The CDR3 nucleotides are TGTGCCACCAGCAGACAGGGAGGAGAGACCCAGTACTTC.

This clonotype was recorded many times. At one end the junction does not follow the germline gene, possibly because of a read error. This chain joins TRBV6-1 and TRBJ1-5; D is perhaps TRBD1 (5 bases). This CDR3 contains 14 residues. Looked up from germline, CDR1 is MNHNS and CDR2 is SASEGT. The CDR3 DNA is TGTGCCAGCAGCGAAGGGACGGTCCATCAGCCCCAGCATTTT. Translated: CASSEGTVHQPQHF.

To note about this clonotype: An end of the junction differs from the germline gene, which may be a read error. This chain connects TRBV7-2 to TRBJ1-5; unclear D gene. The CDR3 covers 14 residues. Germline CDR1 SGHTA, CDR2 FQGNSA. CDR3 protein: CASSLRGSNEPQHF. The CDR3 coding sequence is TGTGCCAGCAGCTTACGTGGTAGCAATGAGCCCCAGCATTTT.

This clonotype was seen more than once but under ten times. CDR3 nucleotide sequence: TGTGCCAGCAGTTTAGGAGGGGCTCGAGCAGATACGCAGTATTTT. It codes for CASSLGGARADTQYF. This rearrangement joins TRBV12-3 or TRBV12-4 to TRBJ2-3; D may match TRBD1 or TRBD2 (5 bases each). The CDR3 runs to 15 residues. Trimming removed 1 base from V and 4 bases from J, with 12 bases in between.

V usage is TRBV6-4 and J usage is TRBJ1-3, with D unclear. The CDR3 length is 12 residues. Germline assignment: CDR1 MRHNA and CDR2 SNTAGT. The V gene lost 8 bases and the J gene lost 1 base, with 6 bases spanning the gap. The CDR3 reads CASDWSGNTIYF. CDR3 DNA sequence: TGTGCCAGCGATTGGTCTGGAAACACCATATATTTT.

This clonotype has only a few counts. V usage is TRBV15 and J usage is TRBJ2-7; 7 nucleotides line up with TRBD1. Germline V gene data show CDR1 as LNHNV and CDR2 as YYDKDF (reference sequence). V was pared by 3 bases and J by 5 bases, with 1 base of the junction left unmatched. The CDR3 has 12 amino acids. This CDR3 reads CATSSQGDEQYF. DNA of the CDR3: TGTGCCACCAGCAGTCAGGGGGACGAGCAGTACTTC.

In its sample, this clonotype was seen many times. CDR3 protein: CASSSDTNYGYTF. For the CDR3, the DNA is TGTGCCAGCAGTTCGGACACGAACTATGGCTACACCTTC. The chain recombines TRBV6-5 with TRBJ1-2; possible D gene TRBD1, 5 bases. CDR3 length: 13 residues. Per the germline V gene, CDR1 is MNHEY and CDR2 is SVGAGI. Trimming cost V 4 bases and J 2 bases, with 8 bases left between them.

This clonotype was seen at least ten times. The DNA of the CDR3 is TGTGCCAGCAGCTTATCTGGGGGCCGGGGTCAGCCCCAGCATTTT. Translation: CASSLSGGRGQPQHF. V and J are TRBV11-2 and TRBJ1-5, with a tentative D call TRBD1 (6 bases). The CDR3 is made up of 15 amino acids. Per germline, CDR1 SGHAT and CDR2 FQNNGV. The ends were cut back, 2 bases at V and 6 bases at J, with 14 bases in the middle.

This clonotype came up a few times. The rearrangement joins TRBV4-1 to TRBJ2-3; possible D gene TRBD1, 5 bases. The CDR3 length is 15 residues. Germline V gene sequence: CDR1 MGHRA, CDR2 YSYEKL. V was shortened by 1 base and J by 4 bases, with 12 bases between the two germline ends. CDR3 DNA: TGCGCCAGCAGCCAAGTCCGAAGGGGTCCAGATACGCAGTATTTT. This sequence encodes CASSQVRRGPDTQYF.

This chain uses TRBV2 with TRBJ2-7; D is uncertain. The ends were cut back, 7 bases at V and 2 bases at J, with 6 bases in the middle. The CDR3 is 11 residues long. CDR1 SNHLY and CDR2 FYNNEI come from the germline V gene. The CDR3: CASNTPYEQYF. The CDR3 coding sequence is TGTGCCAGCAACACCCCCTACGAGCAGTACTTC.

The chain uses TRBV7-9 and TRBJ2-7; TRBD1 matches 8 bases. CDR3 size: 15 residues. Germline CDR1 and CDR2: SEHNR and FQNEAQ (reference sequence). V lost 8 bases, J lost 0 bases, and 9 bases stayed unmatched. The CDR3 is CASLDTGGASYEQYF. DNA for the CDR3: TGTGCCAGCTTAGACACAGGGGGAGCCTCCTACGAGCAGTACTTC.

The gene calls are TRBV15 and TRBJ2-2; a weak D match, TRBD1 (6 bases). The CDR3 runs to 18 residues. V was shortened by 1 base and J by 8 bases, with 23 bases between the two germline ends. Germline V gives CDR1 LNHNV, CDR2 YYDKDF (reference sequence). The DNA of the CDR3 is TGTGCCACCAGCAGAGCACGAGGACAGAGTGCCGGTACGGGGGAGCTGTTTTTT. Its translation is CATSRARGQSAGTGELFF.

The genes are TRBV2 and TRBJ2-1; a possible D gene is TRBD1 (6 bases). The V end lost 10 bases, the J end lost 7 bases, and 20 bases lay between the germline ends. The CDR3 runs 14 residues. Germline lookup yields CDR1 SNHLY and CDR2 FYNNEI. The CDR3 region has the DNA TGTGCCATACAAAGAGGGGGTCCTATTAATGAGCAGTTCTTC. Translating gives CAIQRGGPINEQFF. Supplemented by reference TRBV2 and TRBJ2-1, the full variable domain reads EPEVTQTPSHQVTQMGQEVILRCVPISNHLYFYWYRQILGQKVEFLVSFYNNEISEKSEIFDDQFSVERPDGSNFTLKIRSTKLEDSAMYFCAIQRGGPINEQFFGPGTRLTVL.

The rearrangement uses TRBV2 and TRBJ1-4, with 9 bases matching TRBD1. The CDR3 is made up of 15 amino acids. Per the germline V gene, CDR1 is SNHLY and CDR2 is FYNNEI. J was trimmed by 8 bases and V by 5 bases; bases with no gene match: 9. CDR3 DNA: TGTGCCAGCAGTCCCAGACAGGGGGTTAGCGAAAAACTGTTTTTT. This translates into CASSPRQGVSEKLFF. Based on the CDR3 plus reference TRBV2 and TRBJ1-4, the full variable domain is EPEVTQTPSHQVTQMGQEVILRCVPISNHLYFYWYRQILGQKVEFLVSFYNNEISEKSEIFDDQFSVERPDGSNFTLKIRSTKLEDSAMYFCASSPRQGVSEKLFFGSGTQLSVL.